This record concerns one T cell receptor beta chain sequence. Antigen unknown. Germline CDR1 reads ENHRY; CDR2 reads SYGVKD. V was cut by 3 bases and J by 5 bases, with 19 bases left in between. The CDR3 consists of 16 residues. The PCR was carried out with 60 Vbeta primers and 13 Jbeta primers. Using immunoSEQ multiplex PCR, the repertoire was profiled, and TCRdb retains in-frame clones only, with some absent. The sample data list around 110,000 clones. The sample is drawn from a study of cytomegalovirus exposure and HLA in healthy donors. Across the study: Early released data had tens of millions of unique TCRs, all coming from HLA-typed donors.

Study-level results: What a later analysis reportedly showed was that an Asian-associated ancestry cluster had fewer N-insertions than the approximately 720-donor mean.

Input material: PBMCs. The gene calls are TRBV10-3 and TRBJ1-1; D is uncertain. The receptor was derived from a man aged 30 to 45 in good health and CMV-seronegative. CDR3 sequence reads: CAISDSRIRGGTEAFF. The CDR3 DNA follows: TGTGCCATCAGTGACTCACGAATTCGGGGAGGAACTGAAGCTTTCTTT.